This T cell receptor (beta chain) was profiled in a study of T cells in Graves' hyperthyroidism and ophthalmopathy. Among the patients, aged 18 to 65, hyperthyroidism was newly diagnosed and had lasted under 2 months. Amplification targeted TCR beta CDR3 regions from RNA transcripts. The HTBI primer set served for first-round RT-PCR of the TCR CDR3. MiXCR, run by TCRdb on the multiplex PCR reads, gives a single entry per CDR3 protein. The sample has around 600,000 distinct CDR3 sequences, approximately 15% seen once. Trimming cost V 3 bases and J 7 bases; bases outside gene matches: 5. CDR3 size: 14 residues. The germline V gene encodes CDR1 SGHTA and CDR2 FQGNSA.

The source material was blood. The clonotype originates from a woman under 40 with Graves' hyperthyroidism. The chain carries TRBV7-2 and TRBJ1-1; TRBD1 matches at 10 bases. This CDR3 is CASSLGQGRGEAFF. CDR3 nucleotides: TGTGCCAGCAGCTTGGGACAGGGGAGAGGTGAAGCTTTCTTT.